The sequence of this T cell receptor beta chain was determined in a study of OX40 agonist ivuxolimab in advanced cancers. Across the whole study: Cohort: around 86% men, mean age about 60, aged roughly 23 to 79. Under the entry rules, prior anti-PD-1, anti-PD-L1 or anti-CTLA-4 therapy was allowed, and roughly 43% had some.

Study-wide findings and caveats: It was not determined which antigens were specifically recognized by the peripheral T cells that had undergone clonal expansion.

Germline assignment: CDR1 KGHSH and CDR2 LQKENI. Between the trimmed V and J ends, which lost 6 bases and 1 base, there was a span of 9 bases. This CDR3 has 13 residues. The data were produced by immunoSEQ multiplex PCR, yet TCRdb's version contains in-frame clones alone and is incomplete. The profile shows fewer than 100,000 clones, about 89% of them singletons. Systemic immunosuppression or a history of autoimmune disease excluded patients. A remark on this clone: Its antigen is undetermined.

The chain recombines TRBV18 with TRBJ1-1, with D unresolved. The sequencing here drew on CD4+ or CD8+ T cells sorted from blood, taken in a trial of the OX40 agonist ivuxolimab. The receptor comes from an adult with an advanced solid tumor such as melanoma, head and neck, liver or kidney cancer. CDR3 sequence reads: CASSPKRNTEAFF. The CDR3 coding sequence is TGTGCCAGCTCCCCTAAGCGGAACACTGAAGCTTTCTTT.